Below, 6 T cell receptor beta chains from the same sample are listed, as sequenced in a study of T cells after yellow fever vaccination. TCRdb re-called the 5' RACE reads through MiXCR, storing one row per CDR3 protein. The table includes about 340,000 distinct CDR3 sequences, approximately 4.2% detected once. This sample comprised PBMCs, obtained 5 days after the yellow fever booster vaccination. These receptors originate from a man in his late teens or twenties who received the YFV17D yellow fever vaccine.

V is TRBV27 and J is TRBJ2-7; D is tentatively TRBD1 or TRBD2 (5 bases each). This CDR3 contains 12 residues. The V and J ends lost 5 bases and 6 bases respectively, with 11 bases between them. Germline-derived CDR1 and CDR2 are MNHEY and SMNVEV (reference sequence). CDR3 region: CASSQGAGEQYV. CDR3 bases: TGTGCCAGCAGTCAGGGAGCAGGCGAGCAGTACGTC.

The V gene is TRBV25-1, the J gene TRBJ1-1; perhaps TRBD1 as D (5 bases). CDR3 size: 13 residues. V dropped 6 bases and J dropped 5 bases, with 13 bases sitting between them. Per germline, CDR1 MGHDK and CDR2 SYGVNS. This chain's CDR3 is CASRSPGGTEAFF. CDR3 sequence (DNA): TGTGCCAGCAGATCTCCGGGGGGGACTGAAGCTTTCTTT.

In its sample, this clonotype was seen many times. The chain joins TRBV7-9 to TRBJ2-1, with 9 positions matching TRBD2. V trimming: 5 bases; J trimming: 8 bases; junction bases outside the gene matches: 4. CDR3 size: 13 residues. The germline V gene encodes CDR1 SEHNR and CDR2 FQNEAQ (reference sequence). The DNA for the CDR3 is TGTGCCAGCAGCATCGGACTAGCGTATGAGCAGTTCTTC. Its translation: CASSIGLAYEQFF.

The chain is built from TRBV12-3 or TRBV12-4 and TRBJ2-5; D is ambiguous. The CDR3 extends over 13 amino acids. Trimming cost V 7 bases and J 5 bases, with 14 bases left between them. CDR3 sequence (DNA): TGTGCCAGCACCTACGAGGTTCGGGAGACCCAGTACTTC. Residues: CASTYEVRETQYF.

The chain uses TRBV25-1 and TRBJ1-1; D is ambiguous. The CDR3 length is 14 residues. Trimming removed 3 bases at V and 1 base at J, with 9 bases between. Germline CDR1 MGHDK, CDR2 SYGVNS. The CDR3 is CASSESWGNTEAFF. In nucleotides, the CDR3 is TGTGCCAGCAGTGAGTCCTGGGGGAACACTGAAGCTTTCTTT.

This clonotype was found a few times. The chain couples TRBV3-1 to TRBJ2-1; D unresolved. Trimming left V 1 base short and J 7 bases short, with 14 bases between. Per germline, CDR1 LGHDT and CDR2 YNNKEL (reference sequence). The CDR3 sequence is 15 residues long. The CDR3 DNA reads TGTGCCAGCAGCCAAGGGGCCTACCCCGTTAATGAGCAGTTCTTC. Translating it yields CASSQGAYPVNEQFF.